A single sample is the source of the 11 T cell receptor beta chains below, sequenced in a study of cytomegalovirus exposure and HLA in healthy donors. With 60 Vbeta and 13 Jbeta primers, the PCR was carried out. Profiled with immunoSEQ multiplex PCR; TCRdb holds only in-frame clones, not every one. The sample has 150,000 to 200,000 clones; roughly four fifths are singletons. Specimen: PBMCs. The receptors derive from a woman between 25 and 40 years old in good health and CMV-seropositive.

The CDR3 region is CASSYSTHYEQYF. The CDR3 DNA reads TGTGCCAGCAGTTACTCGACTCATTACGAGCAGTACTTC. The chain joins TRBV6-5 to TRBJ2-7; D not certain. Germline lookup yields CDR1 MNHEY and CDR2 SVGAGI. Trimming removed 0 bases at V and 4 bases at J, with 7 bases between. This CDR3 is 13 amino acids long.

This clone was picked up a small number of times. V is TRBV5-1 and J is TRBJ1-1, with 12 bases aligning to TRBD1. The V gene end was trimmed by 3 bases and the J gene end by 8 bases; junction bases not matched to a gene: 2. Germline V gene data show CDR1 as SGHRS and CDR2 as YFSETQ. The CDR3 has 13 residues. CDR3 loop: CASSWGTGGEAFF. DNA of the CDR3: TGCGCCAGCAGCTGGGGGACAGGGGGCGAAGCTTTCTTT.

The CDR3 sequence is CASRDRGDSPLHF. In nucleotides, the CDR3 is TGTGCCAGTCGGGACAGGGGCGACTCACCCCTCCACTTT. The J gene is TRBJ1-6, the V gene TRBV2; the match to TRBD1 covers 10 bases. This CDR3 region has 13 residues. CDR1 is SNHLY, CDR2 FYNNEI, per germline. Unmatched junction bases numbered 6, after V lost 9 bases and J lost 10 bases.

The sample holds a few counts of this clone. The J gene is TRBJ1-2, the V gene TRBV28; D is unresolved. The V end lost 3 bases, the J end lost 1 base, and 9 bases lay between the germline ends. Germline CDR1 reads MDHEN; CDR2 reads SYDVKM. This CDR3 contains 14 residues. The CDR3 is CASSFIGGNYGYTF. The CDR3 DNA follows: TGTGCCAGCAGTTTTATCGGCGGTAACTATGGCTACACCTTC.

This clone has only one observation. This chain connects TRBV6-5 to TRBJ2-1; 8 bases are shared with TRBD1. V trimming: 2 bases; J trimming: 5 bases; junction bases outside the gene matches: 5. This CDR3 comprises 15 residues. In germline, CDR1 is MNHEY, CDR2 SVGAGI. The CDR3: CASSYDGTGDNEQFF. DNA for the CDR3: TGTGCCAGCAGTTACGATGGGACAGGTGACAATGAGCAGTTCTTC.

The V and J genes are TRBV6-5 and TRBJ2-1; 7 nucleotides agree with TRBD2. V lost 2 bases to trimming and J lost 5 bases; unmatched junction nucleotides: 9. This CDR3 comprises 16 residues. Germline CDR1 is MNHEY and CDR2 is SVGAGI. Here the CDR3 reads CASSYRSGISNNEQFF. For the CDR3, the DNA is TGTGCCAGCAGTTACAGAAGCGGGATTTCGAACAATGAGCAGTTCTTC.

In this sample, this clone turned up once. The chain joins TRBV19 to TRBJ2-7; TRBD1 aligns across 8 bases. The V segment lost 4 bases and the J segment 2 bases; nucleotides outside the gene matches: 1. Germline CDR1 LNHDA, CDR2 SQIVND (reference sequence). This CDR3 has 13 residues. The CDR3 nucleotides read TGTGCCAGTAGTAGGGGACAGGCCTACGAGCAGTACTTC. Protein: CASSRGQAYEQYF.

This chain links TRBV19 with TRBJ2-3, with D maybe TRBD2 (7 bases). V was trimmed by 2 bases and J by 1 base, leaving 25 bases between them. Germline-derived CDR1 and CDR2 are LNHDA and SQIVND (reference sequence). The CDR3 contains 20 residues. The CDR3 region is CASSITGGGQPPRGTDTQYF. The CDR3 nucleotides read TGTGCCAGTAGTATAACGGGCGGGGGCCAACCCCCGAGAGGCACAGATACGCAGTATTTT.

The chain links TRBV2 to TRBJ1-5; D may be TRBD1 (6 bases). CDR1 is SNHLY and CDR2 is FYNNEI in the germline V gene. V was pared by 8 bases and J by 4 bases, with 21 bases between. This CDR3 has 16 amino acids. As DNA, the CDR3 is TGTGCCAGCCGCGAGGGGGGGCGGCGTGGAAATCAGCCCCAGCATTTT. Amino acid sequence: CASREGGRRGNQPQHF.

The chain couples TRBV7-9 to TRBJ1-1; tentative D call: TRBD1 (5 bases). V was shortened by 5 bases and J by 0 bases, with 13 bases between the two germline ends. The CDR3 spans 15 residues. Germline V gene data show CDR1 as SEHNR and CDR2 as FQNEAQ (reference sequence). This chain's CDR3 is CASSPGGVLNTEAFF. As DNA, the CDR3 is TGTGCCAGCAGCCCGGGGGGGGTACTGAACACTGAAGCTTTCTTT.

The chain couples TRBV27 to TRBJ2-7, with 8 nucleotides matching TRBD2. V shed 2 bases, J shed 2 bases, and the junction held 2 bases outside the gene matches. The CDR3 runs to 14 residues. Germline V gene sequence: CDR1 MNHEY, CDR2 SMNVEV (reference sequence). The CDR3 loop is CASSLERGPYEQYF. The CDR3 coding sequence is TGTGCCAGCAGTTTAGAGCGGGGGCCCTACGAGCAGTACTTC.